Presented here are 19 T cell receptor beta chains from one specimen sequenced in a study of CD8+CD57+ T cells in acquired aplastic anemia. According to the study, genomic DNA was the template for TCR beta VDJ and CDR3 profiling. MiXCR, run by TCRdb on the reads, gives a single entry per CDR3 protein. The sample contains 30,000 to 40,000 distinct CDR3 sequences, around 80% of which appear only once. Sequenced sample: sorted CD4+, CD8+, or CD8+CD57+ T cells (not recorded which) from PBMCs. The receptors originated from a human donor in good health, serving as a control.

This chain connects TRBV24-1 to TRBJ2-1, with D tentatively TRBD2 (5 bases). Germline CDR1 KGHDR, CDR2 SFDVKD. The CDR3 has 13 residues. Trimming left V 7 bases short and J 2 bases short, with 8 bases between. CDR3 sequence: CATSTRAYNEQFF. The CDR3 nucleotides are TGTGCCACCAGCACTAGGGCCTACAATGAGCAGTTCTTC.

The rearrangement uses TRBV19 and TRBJ1-3; no reliable D call. From germline, CDR1 is LNHDA and CDR2 SQIVND (reference sequence). The CDR3 length is 14 residues. Deletions cut 0 bases from V and 0 bases from J, with 3 bases between. The CDR3 DNA sequence: TGTGCCAGTAGTATAGAGGTCTCTGGAAACACCATATATTTT. Protein product: CASSIEVSGNTIYF.

This chain joins TRBV19 and TRBJ1-1; 8 bases fit TRBD1. With V trimmed by 6 bases and J by 5 bases, 14 bases remained unmatched. This CDR3 region has 16 residues. Germline loops: CDR1 LNHDA, CDR2 SQIVND (reference sequence). CDR3 sequence: CASRRGRGLGLTEAFF. The CDR3, as DNA: TGTGCCAGTAGGCGAGGCAGGGGGCTAGGCTTGACTGAAGCTTTCTTT.

The chain recombines TRBV9 with TRBJ1-6, with 9 nucleotides matching TRBD1. The germline CDR1 and CDR2 sequences are SGDLS and YYNGEE. The CDR3 is 15 amino acids. Germline trimming cut 3 bases from V and 6 bases from J; bases unmatched to any gene: 4. In DNA, the CDR3 is TGTGCCAGCAGCGCGGGACAGGGAGGTAATTCACCCCTCCACTTT. This translates into CASSAGQGGNSPLHF. The variable domain in full, completed from reference TRBV9 and TRBJ1-6, reads DSGVTQTPKHLITATGQRVTLRCSPRSGDLSVYWYQQSLDQGLQFLIQYYNGEERAKGNILERFSAQQFPDLHSELNLSSLELGDSALYFCASSAGQGGNSPLHFGNGTRLTVT.

The J gene is TRBJ1-2, the V gene TRBV2; possible D gene TRBD1, 5 bases. Germline V gene sequence: CDR1 SNHLY, CDR2 FYNNEI. Trimming took 3 bases from V and 7 from J, leaving 9 bases between them. CDR3 size: 12 residues. CDR3 sequence (DNA): TGTGCCAGCAGTGACAGGGTCTCTGGCTACACCTTC. It translates to CASSDRVSGYTF.

A few counts support this clonotype. The chain combines TRBV7-9 with TRBJ2-1, with D uncertain. The length of the CDR3 is 12 residues. Trimming stripped 3 bases from V and 9 bases from J, with 9 bases between. Germline CDR1 is SEHNR and CDR2 is FQNEAQ (reference sequence). CDR3 in DNA: TGTGCCAGCAGCTTCACTAAAATTGAGCAGTTCTTC. This codes for CASSFTKIEQFF.

The sample holds one count of this clonotype. The chain combines TRBV2 with TRBJ2-7; D is unresolved. Germline CDR1 is SNHLY and CDR2 is FYNNEI. Trimming cost V 1 base and J 1 base, with 11 bases left between them. The CDR3 has 15 amino acids. DNA of the CDR3: TGTGCCAGCAGTGAAGGGGCGGCGAAGTCCTACGAGCAGTACTTC. Its translation is CASSEGAAKSYEQYF.

The CDR3 nucleotides read TGTGCCAGCAGCTTCGTCCTAGGATCCTACGAGCAGTACTTC. Translated: CASSFVLGSYEQYF. This chain links TRBV7-2 with TRBJ2-7; D is undetermined. The CDR3 runs to 14 residues. The germline CDR1 and CDR2 sequences are SGHTA and FQGNSA. V dropped 3 bases and J dropped 1 base, with 10 bases sitting between them.

The V gene is TRBV10-3, the J gene TRBJ1-2, with D unresolved. Germline CDR1 ENHRY, CDR2 SYGVKD. Between the trimmed V and J ends, which lost 4 bases and 2 bases, there was a span of 5 bases. The CDR3 runs to 12 residues. Written as DNA, the CDR3 is TGTGCCATCAGTGCAGGAAACTATGGCTACACCTTC. This gives the protein CAISAGNYGYTF.

V is TRBV19 and J is TRBJ2-7; D not resolved. V lost 5 bases to trimming and J lost 3 bases, with 11 bases between them. Germline V lookup: CDR1 LNHDA, CDR2 SQIVND (reference sequence). The CDR3 has 13 residues. The CDR3 sequence: CASSPPEHYEQYF. DNA of the CDR3: TGTGCCAGTAGTCCTCCAGAGCACTACGAGCAGTACTTC. Combining the CDR3 with reference TRBV19 and TRBJ2-7 gives the whole variable domain DGGITQSPKYLFRKEGQNVTLSCEQNLNHDAMYWYRQDPGQGLRLIYYSQIVNDFQKGDIAEGYSVSREKKESFPLTVTSAQKNPTAFYLCASSPPEHYEQYFGPGTRLTVT.

This clonotype counts as medium-sized (0.01 to 0.1%). This chain connects TRBV11-3 to TRBJ2-7, with TRBD1 matching 9 bases. V was clipped by 1 base and J by 6 bases; unmatched bases: 4. This CDR3 has 14 amino acids. Germline-derived CDR1 and CDR2 are SGHNT and YENEEA. The CDR3 sequence: CASSLGGQGGEQYF. For the CDR3, the DNA is TGTGCCAGCAGCTTAGGGGGACAGGGTGGCGAGCAGTACTTC.

The chain couples TRBV11-2 to TRBJ2-1; 13 bases map to TRBD2. Per germline, CDR1 SGHAT and CDR2 FQNNGV. The CDR3 extends over 14 amino acids. V lost 3 bases and J lost 8; bases outside the gene matches: 1. The DNA of the CDR3 is TGTGCCAGCAGCTTTGGACTAGCGGGGGATGAGCAGTTCTTC. Translation: CASSFGLAGDEQFF.

This chain links TRBV24-1 with TRBJ1-2; 7 nucleotides line up with TRBD1. Germline values: CDR1 KGHDR, CDR2 SFDVKD. J lost 2 bases, V lost 4 bases, and 9 bases had no gene match. The CDR3 totals 16 residues. The CDR3, as DNA: TGTGCCACCAGTGAGGGTAGGCAGGGGGACAACTATGGCTACACCTTC. Translated, it gives CATSEGRQGDNYGYTF.

This chain links TRBV25-1 with TRBJ2-3; 8 bases are a match to TRBD1. The germline V gene has CDR1 MGHDK and CDR2 SYGVNS. Trimming removed 4 bases from V and 2 bases from J; junction bases left unmatched: 8. The CDR3 loop spans 16 amino acids. The CDR3 DNA reads TGTGCCAGCAGTGCCGGACAGGGAGGATCCACAGATACGCAGTATTTT. It translates to CASSAGQGGSTDTQYF. Full variable domain (missing parts from reference TRBV25-1 and TRBJ2-3): EADIYQTPRYLVIGTGKKITLECSQTMGHDKMYWYQQDPGMELHLIHYSYGVNSTEKGDLSSESTVSRIRTEHFPLTLESARPSHTSQYLCASSAGQGGSTDTQYFGPGTRLTVL.

This sequence joins TRBV14 and TRBJ2-7; the D is unclear. Germline loops: CDR1 SGHDN, CDR2 FVKESK. V was cut by 0 bases and J by 1 base, with 13 bases left in between. The CDR3 is 16 residues long. In DNA form, the CDR3 reads TGTGCCAGCAGCCAAGATATGTCCTTTTTATCCTACGAGCAGTACTTC. Amino acids: CASSQDMSFLSYEQYF.

The rearrangement joins TRBV7-2 to TRBJ2-2, with D possibly being TRBD2 (6 bases). The germline V and J ends were trimmed by 8 bases and 7 bases, with 14 bases remaining between them. The CDR3 contains 13 residues. The germline CDR1 and CDR2 sequences are SGHTA and FQGNSA. CDR3 in amino acids: CASGTSIGGELFF. In nucleotides, the CDR3 is TGTGCCAGCGGTACTAGCATTGGCGGGGAGCTGTTTTTT.

This rearrangement joins TRBV7-6 to TRBJ1-2; 9 nucleotides match TRBD1. The CDR3 is 14 amino acids. The V segment lost 4 bases and the J segment 4 bases; nucleotides outside the gene matches: 4. Germline lookup yields CDR1 SGHVS and CDR2 FNYEAQ. The CDR3 loop is CASSSGQGVYGYTF. The DNA for the CDR3 is TGTGCCAGCAGCTCGGGACAGGGTGTCTATGGCTACACCTTC.

In its sample, this clonotype ranks as medium-sized. The CDR3 DNA follows: TGTGCCACCAGCATCCGCCGGGACACACCTGAAGCTTTCTTT. Protein sequence: CATSIRRDTPEAFF. V gene TRBV15 combines with J gene TRBJ1-1; tentatively, D is TRBD1 (6 bases). CDR3 length equals 14 residues. CDR1 and CDR2 (germline): LNHNV, YYDKDF (reference sequence). Between the trimmed V and J ends, which lost 4 bases and 6 bases, there was a span of 15 bases.

The chain has TRBV7-3 and TRBJ2-1; 8 bases line up with TRBD2. Germline trimming cut 1 base from V and 4 bases from J; bases unmatched to any gene: 9. This CDR3 is built from 17 residues. Germline CDR1 is SGHTA and CDR2 is FQGTGA. The chain's CDR3 is CASSLIGGVGRYNEQFF. DNA for the CDR3: TGTGCCAGCAGCTTAATCGGGGGGGTGGGGCGATACAATGAGCAGTTCTTC.